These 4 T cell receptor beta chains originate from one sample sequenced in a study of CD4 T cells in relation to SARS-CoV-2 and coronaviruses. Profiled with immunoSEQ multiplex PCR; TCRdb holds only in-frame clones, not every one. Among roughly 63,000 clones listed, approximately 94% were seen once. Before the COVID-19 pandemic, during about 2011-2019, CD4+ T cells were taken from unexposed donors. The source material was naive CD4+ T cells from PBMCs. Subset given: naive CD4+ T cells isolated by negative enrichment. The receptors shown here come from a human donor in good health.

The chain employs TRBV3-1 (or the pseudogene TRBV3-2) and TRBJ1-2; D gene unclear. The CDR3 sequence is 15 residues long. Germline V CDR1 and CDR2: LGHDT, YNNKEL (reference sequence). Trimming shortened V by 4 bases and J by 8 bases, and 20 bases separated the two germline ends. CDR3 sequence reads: CASSRSGNFNQGYTF. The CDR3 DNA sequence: TGTGCCAGCAGCCGGTCGGGAAACTTCAACCAGGGCTACACCTTC.

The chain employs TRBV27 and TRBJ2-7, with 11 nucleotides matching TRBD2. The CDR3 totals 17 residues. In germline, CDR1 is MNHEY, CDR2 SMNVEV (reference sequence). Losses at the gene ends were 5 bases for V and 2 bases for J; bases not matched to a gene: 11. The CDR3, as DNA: TGTGCCAGCAGTCCCCGGACTAGCGGGTCCAGGCCCTACGAGCAGTACTTC. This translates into CASSPRTSGSRPYEQYF.

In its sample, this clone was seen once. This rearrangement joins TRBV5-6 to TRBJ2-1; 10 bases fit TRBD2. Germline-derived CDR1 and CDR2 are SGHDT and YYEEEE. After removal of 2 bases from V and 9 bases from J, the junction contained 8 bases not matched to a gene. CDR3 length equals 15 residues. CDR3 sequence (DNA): TGTGCCAGCAGCTTAGCGGGAGGGGGGGATGTTGAGCAGTTCTTC. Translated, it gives CASSLAGGGDVEQFF.

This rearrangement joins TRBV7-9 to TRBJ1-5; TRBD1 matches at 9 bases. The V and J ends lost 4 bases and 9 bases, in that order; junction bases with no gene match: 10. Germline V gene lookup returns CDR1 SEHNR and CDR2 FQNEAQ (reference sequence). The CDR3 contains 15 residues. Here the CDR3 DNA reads TGTGCCAGCAGCTCGACAGGGGGTCCGGGTAGGCCCCAGCATTTT. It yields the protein CASSSTGGPGRPQHF.